Below, 21 T cell receptor beta chains from the same sample are listed, as sequenced in a study of T cell responses to AZD1222 COVID-19 vaccine. Measured with immunoSEQ multiplex PCR; TCRdb has only the in-frame clones, and not every one. The table includes under 110,000 clones, roughly nine tenths detected once. Sequencing was performed on peripheral blood, taken on day 0 of AZD1222 vaccination. These receptors originate from an adult in good health.

The chain joins TRBV2 to TRBJ1-2; a possible D gene is TRBD1 (6 bases). This CDR3 spans 15 amino acids. Trimming stripped 0 bases from V and 3 bases from J, with 11 bases between. Germline V CDR1 and CDR2: SNHLY, FYNNEI. The CDR3 coding sequence is TGTGCCAGCAGTGAAGCCGGGAGGGGGTACTATGGCTACACCTTC. Amino acids: CASSEAGRGYYGYTF.

This clone occurred a few times. The chain employs TRBV5-1 and TRBJ1-1; possibly TRBD1 for D (5 bases). CDR3 length: 13 residues. CDR1 and CDR2 (germline): SGHRS, YFSETQ. Trimming shortened V by 3 bases and J by 3 bases, and 9 bases separated the two germline ends. CDR3 sequence (DNA): TGCGCCAGCAGCTCCCTGGGGGACACTGAAGCTTTCTTT. It specifies CASSSLGDTEAFF.

The chain joins TRBV5-1 to TRBJ2-1; 9 bases line up with TRBD1. Losses at the gene ends were 4 bases for V and 10 bases for J; bases not matched to a gene: 6. The CDR3 covers 13 residues. CDR1 is SGHRS and CDR2 is YFSETQ in the germline V gene. The CDR3 is CASSGGQGGEQFF. The CDR3 coding sequence is TGCGCCAGCAGCGGGGGACAGGGAGGCGAGCAGTTCTTC.

The chain joins TRBV12-3 or TRBV12-4 to TRBJ2-1; D is unclear. The CDR3 length is 13 residues. Trimming left V 3 bases short and J 10 bases short, with 13 bases between. CDR3 loop: CASSFQHRPEQFF. The DNA of the CDR3 is TGTGCCAGCAGTTTTCAGCACCGCCCAGAGCAGTTCTTC.

The chain links TRBV27 to TRBJ2-3, with D perhaps TRBD2 (6 bases). This CDR3 is built from 16 residues. Trimming took off 6 bases at V and 6 bases at J, with 22 bases between the two ends. Germline V gives CDR1 MNHEY, CDR2 SMNVEV (reference sequence). The CDR3 DNA reads as TGTGCCAGCAGAATGTTCGGGGGAGGCCGAATGGATACGCAGTATTTT. Residues: CASRMFGGGRMDTQYF.

The rearrangement links TRBV5-1 to TRBJ2-3, with 7 bases that match TRBD2. This CDR3 spans 12 amino acids. Germline V lookup: CDR1 SGHRS, CDR2 YFSETQ. V gave up 4 bases and J gave up 8 bases; unmatched junction bases: 4. The CDR3 DNA is TGCGCCAGCAGCCCGGGGAGGGGTACGCAGTATTTT. Its translation: CASSPGRGTQYF.

This chain joins TRBV28 and TRBJ1-5; D is undetermined. The V gene's germline CDR1 is MDHEN and CDR2 SYDVKM. The CDR3 length is 16 residues. Trimming shortened V by 2 bases and J by 3 bases, and 14 bases separated the two germline ends. CDR3 region: CASSLVMTSYNQPQHF. DNA of the CDR3: TGTGCCAGCAGTTTAGTTATGACTTCCTACAATCAGCCCCAGCATTTT.

The chain joins TRBV14 to TRBJ2-3; TRBD1 or TRBD2 may be the D gene (6 bases each). CDR3 size: 13 residues. The germline V gene encodes CDR1 SGHDN and CDR2 FVKESK. With 4 bases removed from V and 14 bases from J, the gap between germline ends came to 19 bases. Here the CDR3 DNA reads TGTGCCAGCAGCCTCCGAATCGGGGGCGGATTGTATTTT. Translated, it gives CASSLRIGGGLYF.

The gene calls are TRBV11-2 and TRBJ2-3, with D possibly TRBD2 on 5 matching bases. CDR3 length: 15 residues. The germline gives CDR1 SGHAT, CDR2 FQNNGV. Trimming removed 4 bases at V and 5 bases at J, with 16 bases between. The CDR3 loop is CASSSTAVAVDTQYF. CDR3 DNA: TGTGCCAGCAGCTCAACAGCGGTGGCGGTAGATACGCAGTATTTT.

On this clone itself: Sequence at one end of the junction differs from germline and may be a read error. The chain combines TRBV6-1 with TRBJ1-1; D not certain. This CDR3 region has 14 residues. Germline V gene data show CDR1 as MNHNS and CDR2 as SASEGT. The CDR3: CASSEFGGNAEAFF. Written as DNA, the CDR3 is TGTGCCAGCAGTGAATTTGGAGGGAACGCTGAAGCTTTCTTT.

This clone was observed a single time. V usage is TRBV7-9 and J usage is TRBJ2-1, with TRBD2 identical over 7 bases. Per germline, CDR1 SEHNR and CDR2 FQNEAQ (reference sequence). This CDR3 has 19 residues. V shed 0 bases, J shed 4 bases, and the junction held 15 bases outside the gene matches. As DNA, the CDR3 is TGTGCCAGCAGCTTAGCGCGGTTTAGCGGGTCTTGGGTTTACAATGAGCAGTTCTTC. This codes for CASSLARFSGSWVYNEQFF.

This clone was picked up a small number of times. The V call is TRBV5-8, the J call TRBJ1-2; D call uncertain. The CDR3 has 19 residues. In germline, CDR1 is SGHTS, CDR2 YDEGEE. Trimming took off 3 bases at V and 5 bases at J, with 29 bases between the two ends. CDR3 nucleotide sequence: TGTGCCAGCAGCTGGGGTCGAATCGGCCGGAAGTCTTTCCGTTATGGCTACACCTTC. It is translated as CASSWGRIGRKSFRYGYTF. Full variable domain (remainder filled in from reference TRBV5-8 and TRBJ1-2): EAGVTQSPTHLIKTRGQQATLRCSPISGHTSVYWYQQALGLGLQFLLWYDEGEERNRGNFPPRFSGRQFPNYSSELNVNALELEDSALYLCASSWGRIGRKSFRYGYTFGSGTRLTVV.

The count of this clone is one. The chain couples TRBV7-2 to TRBJ2-2; D uncertain. Germline CDR1 and CDR2: SGHTA and FQGNSA. V was trimmed by 3 bases and J by 6 bases, leaving 11 bases between them. The CDR3 runs 14 residues. The CDR3: CASSFTLFPGELFF. The CDR3, as DNA: TGTGCCAGCAGCTTCACGCTTTTCCCCGGGGAGCTGTTTTTT.

The V call is TRBV10-3, the J call TRBJ1-1; weak D call: TRBD1 (5 bases). There are 12 residues in the CDR3. Trimming shortened V by 11 bases and J by 6 bases, and 16 bases separated the two germline ends. Germline V gene data show CDR1 as ENHRY and CDR2 as SYGVKD. The CDR3 sequence: CAVGTADAEAFF. The CDR3 region has the DNA TGTGCCGTCGGGACGGCGGACGCTGAAGCTTTCTTT.

The rearrangement links TRBV7-2 to TRBJ1-4; D is undetermined. The CDR3 contains 14 residues. V was pared by 5 bases and J by 7 bases, with 14 bases between. Germline CDR1 is SGHTA and CDR2 is FQGNSA. The CDR3 spells CASSRTAQGEKLFF. CDR3 coding DNA: TGTGCCAGCAGCCGGACGGCCCAAGGTGAAAAACTGTTTTTT.

The rearrangement uses TRBV7-9 and TRBJ1-6; D perhaps matches TRBD1 (5 bases). V dropped 0 bases and J dropped 6 bases, with 15 bases sitting between them. Looked up from germline, CDR1 is SEHNR and CDR2 is FQNEAQ (reference sequence). The CDR3 is made up of 17 amino acids. As DNA, the CDR3 is TGTGCCAGCAGCTTAGCGGCCGGGACGGCCGGTAATTCACCCCTCCACTTT. Encoded protein: CASSLAAGTAGNSPLHF.

The rearrangement joins TRBV5-1 to TRBJ2-2; TRBD1 might be the D (5 bases). The CDR3 consists of 15 residues. The V end lost 1 base, the J end lost 1 base, and 8 bases lay between the germline ends. The V gene's germline CDR1 is SGHRS and CDR2 YFSETQ. The CDR3 nucleotides read TGCGCCAGCAGCTTGTTCCAGGGGAACACCGGGGAGCTGTTTTTT. Its translation is CASSLFQGNTGELFF.

The chain joins TRBV3-1 (or the pseudogene TRBV3-2) to TRBJ2-7, with D tentatively TRBD1 (5 bases). Germline assignment: CDR1 LGHDT and CDR2 YNNKEL (reference sequence). Trimming removed 3 bases from V and 7 bases from J, with 16 bases in between. The CDR3 contains 14 residues. The chain's CDR3 is CASSQGPQSPEQYF. The CDR3 DNA is TGTGCCAGCAGCCAGGGGCCACAATCTCCGGAGCAGTACTTC.

V usage is TRBV15 and J usage is TRBJ1-2; 10 bases line up with TRBD1. The CDR3 spans 16 residues. V lost 1 base, J lost 4 bases, and 6 bases stayed unmatched. CDR1 LNHNV and CDR2 YYDKDF come from the germline V gene (reference sequence). The CDR3: CATSRAGTGEAYGYTF. The DNA for the CDR3 is TGTGCCACCAGCAGAGCTGGGACAGGGGAGGCCTATGGCTACACCTTC. The complete variable domain, with remaining parts taken from reference TRBV15 and TRBJ1-2, reads DAMVIQNPRYQVTQFGKPVTLSCSQTLNHNVMYWYQQKSSQAPKLLFHYYDKDFNNEADTPDNFQSRRPNTSFCFLDIRSPGLGDTAMYLCATSRAGTGEAYGYTFGSGTRLTVV.

The genes are TRBV19 and TRBJ2-7, with D maybe TRBD2 (5 bases). The CDR3 consists of 14 residues. Germline V CDR1 and CDR2: LNHDA, SQIVND (reference sequence). The ends were cut back, 3 bases at V and 3 bases at J, with 12 bases in the middle. CDR3 amino acids: CASSISIGSYEQYF. CDR3 nucleotide sequence: TGTGCCAGTAGTATCAGTATAGGGAGCTACGAGCAGTACTTC.

This chain uses TRBV4-1 with TRBJ2-5, with 11 bases identical to TRBD2. There are 16 residues in the CDR3. The germline V gene encodes CDR1 MGHRA and CDR2 YSYEKL. V was clipped by 1 base and J by 1 base; unmatched bases: 2. The CDR3 DNA sequence: TGCGCCAGCAGCCAAGGGACTAGCGGGTTCCAAGAGACCCAGTACTTC. Translated: CASSQGTSGFQETQYF.